This T cell receptor beta chain appears in the sequencing data of a study of T-cell reconstitution after alpha-beta-depleted transplantation in children. Findings and caveats of the study: Where alpha-beta T cells came from about two months after transplant was reportedly several hundred expanded graft clones.

The sample holds many counts of this clonotype. Its antigen is undetermined. The CDR3 length is 14 residues. The germline gives CDR1 MDHEN, CDR2 SYDVKM. Trimming removed 8 bases at V and 0 bases at J, with 11 bases between. The library targeted TCRbeta and was prepared with unique molecular identifiers. MiXCR, run by TCRdb on the PCR reads, gives a single entry per CDR3 protein. The data contain hundreds of thousands of distinct CDR3 sequences, roughly 8% of them singletons. The V call is TRBV28, the J call TRBJ2-1; D is possibly TRBD2 (6 bases). The clonotype originates from a male patient younger than 18 who had a stem cell transplant for acute lymphoblastic leukemia, so the T cells may come from the graft donor. This sample comprised PBMCs, mostly from graft donor cells, obtained 180 days after TCRalphabeta/CD19-depleted stem cell transplant. The CDR3 bases are TGTGCCAGCCTGTCGACTAGCTCCTACAATGAGCAGTTCTTC. Its protein product is CASLSTSSYNEQFF.